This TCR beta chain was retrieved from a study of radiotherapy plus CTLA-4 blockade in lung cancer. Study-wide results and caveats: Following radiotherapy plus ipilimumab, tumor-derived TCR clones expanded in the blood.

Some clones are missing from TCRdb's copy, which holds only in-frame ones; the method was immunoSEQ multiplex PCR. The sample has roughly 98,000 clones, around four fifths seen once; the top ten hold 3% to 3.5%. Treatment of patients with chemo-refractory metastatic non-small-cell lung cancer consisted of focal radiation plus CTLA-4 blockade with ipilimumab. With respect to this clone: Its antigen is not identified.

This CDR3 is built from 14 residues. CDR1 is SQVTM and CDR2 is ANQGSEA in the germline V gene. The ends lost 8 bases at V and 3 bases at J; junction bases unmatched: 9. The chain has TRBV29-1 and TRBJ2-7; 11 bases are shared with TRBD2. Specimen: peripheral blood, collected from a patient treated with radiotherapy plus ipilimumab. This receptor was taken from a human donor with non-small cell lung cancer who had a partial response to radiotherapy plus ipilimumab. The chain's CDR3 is CSISPGLADYEQYF. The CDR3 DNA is TGCAGCATTTCACCGGGACTAGCGGACTACGAGCAGTACTTC.